Each of the 23 T cell receptor beta chains below was sequenced from the same sample in a study of control samples from healthy donors and cancer patients. Clones were read by immunoSEQ multiplex PCR, and TCRdb kept only the in-frame ones, dropping some. The sample contains 65,000 to 100,000 clones, around 87% of which appear only once. The specimen was blood. These receptors originate from a man aged 50 to 60 in good health.

The CDR3 DNA reads as TGTGCCAGCAGCGACCCCGGAGGGGGGGCGGATGAAAAACTGTTTTTT. Protein: CASSDPGGGADEKLFF. J is TRBJ1-4 and V is TRBV25-1; possibly TRBD1 for D (6 bases). CDR3 size: 16 residues. The V gene lost 6 bases and the J gene lost 6 bases, with 20 bases spanning the gap. Germline CDR1 reads MGHDK; CDR2 reads SYGVNS.

The chain recombines TRBV4-1 with TRBJ2-7, with 9 positions matching TRBD2. This CDR3 is built from 17 residues. Unmatched junction bases numbered 10, after V lost 1 base and J lost 3 bases. Germline V gene sequence: CDR1 MGHRA, CDR2 YSYEKL. The CDR3 DNA is TGCGCCAGCAGCCAAGCCGCCCTGGGACTAGCCAACTACGAGCAGTACTTC. Protein product: CASSQAALGLANYEQYF.

The V and J genes are TRBV2 and TRBJ1-2; the match to TRBD1 covers 10 bases. The trim removed 8 bases at V and 7 bases at J, leaving 7 bases unmatched. Germline V gene lookup returns CDR1 SNHLY and CDR2 FYNNEI. The CDR3 is made up of 13 amino acids. The DNA for the CDR3 is TGTGCCAGCGATCAAGACAGGGGGCCTGGCTACACCTTC. Encoded protein: CASDQDRGPGYTF.

The chain couples TRBV15 to TRBJ2-1; perhaps D is TRBD1 or TRBD2 (5 bases each). Trimming stripped 5 bases from V and 8 bases from J, with 19 bases between. This CDR3 contains 15 residues. CDR1 and CDR2 (germline): LNHNV, YYDKDF (reference sequence). The CDR3 is CATSPLRGRGDEQFF. The CDR3 bases are TGTGCCACCAGCCCCCTCCGTGGGAGAGGGGATGAGCAGTTCTTC.

The genes are TRBV14 and TRBJ1-2; D uncertain. The CDR3 is 12 residues long. Trimming took off 6 bases at V and 3 bases at J, with 8 bases between the two ends. The germline V gene has CDR1 SGHDN and CDR2 FVKESK. This CDR3 is CASRGWDYGYTF. The CDR3 DNA is TGTGCCAGCAGAGGGTGGGACTATGGCTACACCTTC.

The chain has TRBV24-1 and TRBJ2-5, with 9 positions matching TRBD1. The CDR3 totals 15 residues. Germline loops: CDR1 KGHDR, CDR2 SFDVKD. V lost 4 bases to trimming and J lost 5 bases; unmatched junction nucleotides: 7. DNA for the CDR3: TGTGCCACCAGTGACCTACAGGGGGCGGGTGAGACCCAGTACTTC. Protein product: CATSDLQGAGETQYF.

The chain combines TRBV6-5 with TRBJ2-1, with a possible D match to TRBD2 (5 bases). Germline V lookup: CDR1 MNHEY, CDR2 SVGAGI. The CDR3 loop spans 14 amino acids. Trimming shortened V by 8 bases and J by 0 bases, and 11 bases separated the two germline ends. The CDR3 coding sequence is TGTGCCAGCGGACGGGATCCCTCCTACAATGAGCAGTTCTTC. Translation gives CASGRDPSYNEQFF.

The table lists this clone with a count of one. The chain is built from TRBV19 and TRBJ1-4; D remains unclear. V was pared by 10 bases and J by 7 bases, with 16 bases between. The germline V gene has CDR1 LNHDA and CDR2 SQIVND (reference sequence). This CDR3 is built from 13 residues. The CDR3 reads CATMGLKGEKLFF. The CDR3 coding sequence is TGTGCCACCATGGGTCTTAAGGGTGAAAAACTGTTTTTT. Together with reference TRBV19 and TRBJ1-4, the CDR3 gives the full variable domain: DGGITQSPKYLFRKEGQNVTLSCEQNLNHDAMYWYRQDPGQGLRLIYYSQIVNDFQKGDIAEGYSVSREKKESFPLTVTSAQKNPTAFYLCATMGLKGEKLFFGSGTQLSVL.

The chain couples TRBV6-5 to TRBJ1-2; no clear D gene. Germline assignment: CDR1 MNHEY and CDR2 SVGAGI. V gave up 0 bases and J gave up 4 bases, with 12 bases separating them. The CDR3 totals 15 residues. CDR3 protein: CASSYSTREAYGYTF. The CDR3 DNA follows: TGTGCCAGCAGTTACTCGACCCGGGAGGCCTATGGCTACACCTTC.

V is TRBV30 and J is TRBJ2-2; TRBD2 matches 10 bases. Germline-derived CDR1 and CDR2 are GTSNPN and SVGIG (reference sequence). V gave up 1 base and J gave up 0 bases; unmatched junction bases: 8. The CDR3 has 18 residues. DNA of the CDR3: TGTGCCTGGAGTGAACGCCTAGCGGGAGCTCCGAACACCGGGGAGCTGTTTTTT. Encoded protein: CAWSERLAGAPNTGELFF.

This clone was observed once. The rearrangement links TRBV5-8 to TRBJ1-2; D remains ambiguous. The CDR3 has 13 amino acids. Germline CDR1 reads SGHTS; CDR2 reads YDEGEE. Trimming pared 4 bases from V and 7 bases from J, leaving 14 bases between. The CDR3 loop is CASSPVPGRGYTF. CDR3 DNA: TGTGCCAGCAGCCCAGTCCCGGGTCGTGGCTACACCTTC.

The chain employs TRBV12-5 and TRBJ1-5; no reliable D call. Germline CDR1 LGHNT, CDR2 FRNRAP. The ends were cut back, 5 bases at V and 11 bases at J, with 10 bases in the middle. This CDR3 region has 11 residues. CDR3 nucleotides: TGTGCTAGTGGTGATCGGCGGTCCCAGCATTTT. As protein: CASGDRRSQHF.

The V and J genes are TRBV27 and TRBJ2-7, with 8 bases that match TRBD2. This CDR3 spans 15 amino acids. Trimming cost V 2 bases and J 5 bases; bases outside gene matches: 8. CDR1 and CDR2 from the germline V gene are MNHEY and SMNVEV (reference sequence). CDR3 DNA: TGTGCCAGCAGTTTAAGACGGGGGGGTTCCCACGAGCAGTACGTC. It yields the protein CASSLRRGGSHEQYV.

The rearrangement joins TRBV28 to TRBJ2-7, with a weak D call TRBD2 (6 bases). The CDR3 length is 12 residues. CDR1 MDHEN and CDR2 SYDVKM come from the germline V gene. The germline V and J ends were trimmed by 3 bases and 7 bases, with 10 bases remaining between them. Written as DNA, the CDR3 is TGTGCCAGCAGTTTGCCGGGGAGGGAGCAGTACTTC. It codes for CASSLPGREQYF.

This sequence joins TRBV15 and TRBJ2-1; 10 nucleotides agree with TRBD1. From germline, CDR1 is LNHNV and CDR2 YYDKDF (reference sequence). V gave up 5 bases and J gave up 1 base; unmatched junction bases: 2. This CDR3 spans 15 amino acids. The CDR3: CATSWDRGSYNEQFF. The CDR3 DNA sequence: TGTGCCACCAGCTGGGACAGGGGTTCCTACAATGAGCAGTTCTTC.

The genes are TRBV6-5 and TRBJ1-5; TRBD1 aligns across 8 bases. The CDR3 extends over 14 amino acids. Germline assignment: CDR1 MNHEY and CDR2 SVGAGI. The J segment lost 7 bases and the V segment lost 7 bases, leaving 9 bases of the junction unmatched. The CDR3 region has the DNA TGTGCCAGCATCGGACAGGGAGGGCCACAGCCCCAGCATTTT. It encodes CASIGQGGPQPQHF.

The chain has TRBV7-6 and TRBJ2-1, with D possibly matching TRBD2 (6 bases). Per germline, CDR1 SGHVS and CDR2 FNYEAQ. There are 15 residues in the CDR3. The V and J ends lost 3 bases and 9 bases respectively, with 18 bases between them. CDR3: CASSLGDSSSFEQFF. CDR3 DNA sequence: TGTGCCAGCAGCTTGGGGGACTCATCCTCGTTTGAGCAGTTCTTC.

The V gene is TRBV6-6, the J gene TRBJ1-2; a possible D gene is TRBD1 (5 bases). V was clipped by 2 bases and J by 1 base, with 14 bases between them. The germline gives CDR1 MNHNY, CDR2 SVGAGI (reference sequence). CDR3 length equals 16 residues. For the CDR3, the DNA is TGTGCCAGCAGTTACGGGGGGGGAAATAATAACTATGGCTACACCTTC. This translates into CASSYGGGNNNYGYTF.

This chain uses TRBV29-1 with TRBJ2-3; D is uncertain. Trimming took 6 bases from V and 0 from J, leaving 7 bases between them. The CDR3 has 12 amino acids. Germline V lookup: CDR1 SQVTM, CDR2 ANQGSEA. The CDR3 nucleotides read TGCAGCGTGACTGGTAGCACAGATACGCAGTATTTT. This translates into CSVTGSTDTQYF.

In this sample, this clone turned up once. The chain employs TRBV24-1 and TRBJ1-2, with a tentative D call TRBD1 (6 bases). Germline CDR1 KGHDR, CDR2 SFDVKD. This CDR3 comprises 14 residues. Trimming pared 2 bases from V and 6 bases from J, leaving 12 bases between. CDR3 sequence (DNA): TGTGCCACCAGTGATTACAGGGAAGTCGATGGCTACACCTTC. Protein: CATSDYREVDGYTF.

This chain connects TRBV10-1 to TRBJ1-1; D remains ambiguous. Germline V gene data show CDR1 as WNHNN and CDR2 as SYGVQD (reference sequence). Trimming removed 0 bases at V and 1 base at J, with 6 bases between. This CDR3 is 14 amino acids long. Written as DNA, the CDR3 is TGCGCCAGCAGTGAGTCTACGGCGAACACTGAAGCTTTCTTT. This translates into CASSESTANTEAFF.

The CDR3 region is CASGTGGLNEQFF. The DNA for the CDR3 is TGTGCCAGTGGGACAGGGGGCTTGAATGAGCAGTTCTTC. The rearrangement joins TRBV9 to TRBJ2-1; 12 bases fit TRBD1. V was pared by 8 bases and J by 7 bases, with 4 bases of the junction left unmatched. This CDR3 region has 13 residues. The V gene's germline CDR1 is SGDLS and CDR2 YYNGEE. Drawing the rest from reference TRBV9 and TRBJ2-1, the complete variable domain is DSGVTQTPKHLITATGQRVTLRCSPRSGDLSVYWYQQSLDQGLQFLIQYYNGEERAKGNILERFSAQQFPDLHSELNLSSLELGDSALYFCASGTGGLNEQFFGPGTRLTVL.

The chain has TRBV3-1 (or the pseudogene TRBV3-2) and TRBJ2-7; D possibly corresponds to TRBD2 (6 bases). Germline values: CDR1 LGHDT, CDR2 YNNKEL (reference sequence). The V end was cut by 3 bases, the J end by 3 bases, with 18 bases between. The CDR3 spans 16 residues. The DNA for the CDR3 is TGTGCCAGCAGCCAGGGAATATCGACTAGAAACTACGAGCAGTACTTC. It specifies CASSQGISTRNYEQYF.